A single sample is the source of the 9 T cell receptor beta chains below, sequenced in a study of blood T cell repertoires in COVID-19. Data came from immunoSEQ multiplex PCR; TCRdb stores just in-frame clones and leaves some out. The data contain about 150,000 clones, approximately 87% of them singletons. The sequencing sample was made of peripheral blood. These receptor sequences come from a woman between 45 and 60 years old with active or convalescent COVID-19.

CDR3 coding DNA: TGCGCCAGCAGCTTGGCCACTAGCTTAGGCGATGAGCAGTTCTTC. Protein product: CASSLATSLGDEQFF. This chain uses TRBV5-1 with TRBJ2-1, with a tentative D call TRBD2 (6 bases). Germline assignment: CDR1 SGHRS and CDR2 YFSETQ. V lost 0 bases to trimming and J lost 8 bases, with 15 bases between them. This CDR3 region has 15 residues.

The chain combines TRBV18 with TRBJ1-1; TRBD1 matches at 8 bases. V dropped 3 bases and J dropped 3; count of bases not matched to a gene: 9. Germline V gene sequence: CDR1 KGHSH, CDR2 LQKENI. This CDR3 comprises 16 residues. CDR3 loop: CASSPLGTGGYTEAFF. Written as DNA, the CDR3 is TGTGCCAGCTCACCTTTGGGAACAGGGGGATACACTGAAGCTTTCTTT. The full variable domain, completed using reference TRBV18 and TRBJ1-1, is NAGVMQNPRHLVRRRGQEARLRCSPMKGHSHVYWYRQLPEEGLKFMVYLQKENIIDESGMPKERFSAEFPKEGPSILRIQQVVRGDSAAYFCASSPLGTGGYTEAFFGQGTRLTVV.

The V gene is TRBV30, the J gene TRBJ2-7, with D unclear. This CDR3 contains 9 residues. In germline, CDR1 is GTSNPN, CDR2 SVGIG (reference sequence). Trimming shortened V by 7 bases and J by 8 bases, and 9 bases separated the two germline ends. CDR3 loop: CASTLQQYF. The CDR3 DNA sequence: TGTGCCTCTACCTTACAGCAGTACTTC.

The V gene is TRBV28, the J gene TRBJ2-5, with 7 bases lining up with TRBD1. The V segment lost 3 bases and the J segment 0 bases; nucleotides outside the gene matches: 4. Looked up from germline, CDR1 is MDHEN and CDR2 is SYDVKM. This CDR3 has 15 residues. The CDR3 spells CASSFEGGYQETQYF. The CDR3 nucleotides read TGTGCCAGCAGTTTCGAAGGGGGCTACCAAGAGACCCAGTACTTC.

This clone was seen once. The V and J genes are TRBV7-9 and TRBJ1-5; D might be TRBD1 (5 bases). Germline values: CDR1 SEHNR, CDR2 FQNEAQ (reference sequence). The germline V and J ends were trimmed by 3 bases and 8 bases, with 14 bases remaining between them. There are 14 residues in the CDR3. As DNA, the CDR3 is TGTGCCAGCAGCTTGCAGGGCGCGAGGAAGCCCCAGCATTTT. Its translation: CASSLQGARKPQHF.

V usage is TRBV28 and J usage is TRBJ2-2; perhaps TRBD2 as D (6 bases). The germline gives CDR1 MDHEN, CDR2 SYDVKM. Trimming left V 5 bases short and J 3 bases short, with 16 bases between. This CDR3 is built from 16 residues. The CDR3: CASSQRRGTDTGELFF. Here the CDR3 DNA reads TGTGCCAGCAGTCAACGCCGGGGGACGGACACCGGGGAGCTGTTTTTT.

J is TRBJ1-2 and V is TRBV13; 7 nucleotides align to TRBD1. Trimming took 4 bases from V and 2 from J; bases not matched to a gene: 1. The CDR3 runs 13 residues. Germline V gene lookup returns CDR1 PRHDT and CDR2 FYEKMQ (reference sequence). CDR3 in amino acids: CASSSGQNYGYTF. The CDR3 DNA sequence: TGTGCCAGCAGCTCGGGACAGAACTATGGCTACACCTTC. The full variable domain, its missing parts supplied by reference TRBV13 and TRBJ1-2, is AAGVIQSPRHLIKEKRETATLKCYPIPRHDTVYWYQQGPGQDPQFLISFYEKMQSDKGSIPDRFSAQQFSDYHSELNMSSLELGDSALYFCASSSGQNYGYTFGSGTRLTVV.

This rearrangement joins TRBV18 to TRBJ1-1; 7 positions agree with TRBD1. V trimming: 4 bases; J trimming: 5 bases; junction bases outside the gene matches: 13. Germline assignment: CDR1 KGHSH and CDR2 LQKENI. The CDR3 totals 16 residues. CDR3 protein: CASSQMTGRMGTEAFF. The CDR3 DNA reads TGTGCCAGCTCACAAATGACAGGGCGGATGGGGACTGAAGCTTTCTTT.

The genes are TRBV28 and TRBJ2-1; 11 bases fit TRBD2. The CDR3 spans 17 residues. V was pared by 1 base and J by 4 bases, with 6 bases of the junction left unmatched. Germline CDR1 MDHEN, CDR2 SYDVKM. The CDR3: CASSLLGGLADYNEQFF. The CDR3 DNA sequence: TGTGCCAGCAGTTTATTAGGGGGACTAGCGGATTACAATGAGCAGTTCTTC.